Following are 3 T cell receptor beta chains from one sample sequenced in a study of blood T cell repertoires in COVID-19. Here immunoSEQ multiplex PCR was the method, and the copy in TCRdb shows in-frame clones only, minus some. The data show 100,000 or so clones, 75% to 85% seen once. The material sequenced was peripheral blood. The receptors derive from a woman in her 70s with acute or convalescent COVID-19.

The chain joins TRBV9 to TRBJ2-7, with 8 nucleotides matching TRBD2. The CDR3 length is 15 residues. The V segment lost 4 bases and the J segment 2 bases; nucleotides outside the gene matches: 8. Germline loops: CDR1 SGDLS, CDR2 YYNGEE. The CDR3 reads CASSSSGGDPYEQYF. The CDR3 DNA reads as TGTGCCAGCAGCAGCTCGGGGGGGGACCCCTACGAGCAGTACTTC.

This sequence joins TRBV19 and TRBJ1-6; tentatively, D is TRBD1 (5 bases). Trimming removed 8 bases at V and 7 bases at J, with 18 bases between. CDR1 LNHDA and CDR2 SQIVND come from the germline V gene (reference sequence). This CDR3 comprises 15 residues. The CDR3 protein is CASGIGGIGNSPLHF. CDR3 DNA: TGTGCCAGTGGAATTGGGGGGATAGGGAATTCACCCCTCCACTTT. Using reference TRBV19 and TRBJ1-6 for the parts outside the CDR3, the full variable domain is DGGITQSPKYLFRKEGQNVTLSCEQNLNHDAMYWYRQDPGQGLRLIYYSQIVNDFQKGDIAEGYSVSREKKESFPLTVTSAQKNPTAFYLCASGIGGIGNSPLHFGNGTRLTVT.

This clone was observed a handful of times. The chain employs TRBV7-2 and TRBJ1-6, with a weak D call TRBD1 (6 bases). V was trimmed by 5 bases and J by 8 bases, leaving 13 bases between them. This CDR3 spans 14 amino acids. In germline, CDR1 is SGHTA, CDR2 FQGNSA. CDR3 sequence reads: CASSTRGADSPLHF. CDR3 nucleotides: TGTGCCAGCAGCACCCGGGGGGCTGATTCACCCCTCCACTTT.